The 24 T cell receptor beta chains below come from one sample, sequenced in a study of control samples from healthy donors and cancer patients (TCRdb year 2020). Library method: the immunoSEQ multiplex PCR assay. The clones in this table, taken by TCRdb from immuneACCESS, are in-frame only. Not every clone is retained; where verified, under half of the shortfall comes from an unresolved V gene, and the cause of the rest is unknown. The sample profile shows fewer than 200,000 clones; roughly 95% of them were found once. The leading ten clones occupy around 0.92% of the sample. The specimen sequenced was blood. The receptors here all came from a woman aged 30 to 39 in good health.

The chain combines TRBV5-5 with TRBJ2-3; D gene unclear. From germline, CDR1 is SGHKS and CDR2 YYEKEE (reference sequence). Trimming pared 0 bases from V and 3 bases from J, leaving 8 bases between. CDR3 size: 14 residues. The CDR3 DNA is TGTGCCAGCAGCTTGGTCGGTTCGACAGATACGCAGTATTTT. Its translation: CASSLVGSTDTQYF.

The chain uses TRBV2 and TRBJ2-5, with 9 bases identical to TRBD1. Germline V gene lookup returns CDR1 SNHLY and CDR2 FYNNEI. Trimming took 6 bases from V and 2 from J; bases not matched to a gene: 7. This CDR3 spans 15 amino acids. The CDR3 loop reads CASSLDRGEQETQYF. CDR3 DNA sequence: TGTGCCAGCAGCCTAGACAGGGGGGAACAAGAGACCCAGTACTTC.

The chain uses TRBV5-1 and TRBJ2-1, with D perhaps TRBD1 or TRBD2 (5 bases each). Trimming took off 0 bases at V and 1 base at J, with 8 bases between the two ends. The CDR3 consists of 15 residues. Germline V gene sequence: CDR1 SGHRS, CDR2 YFSETQ. CDR3 nucleotides: TGCGCCAGCAGCTTGGATTGGGGGTCCTACAATGAGCAGTTCTTC. Amino acid sequence: CASSLDWGSYNEQFF.

The V call is TRBV19, the J call TRBJ1-1, with D perhaps matching TRBD1 (6 bases). This CDR3 is 15 amino acids long. The ends were cut back, 0 bases at V and 1 base at J, with 9 bases in the middle. Germline values: CDR1 LNHDA, CDR2 SQIVND (reference sequence). CDR3 nucleotides: TGTGCCAGTAGTATAGAGGGGGGACAGAACACTGAAGCTTTCTTT. Its protein is CASSIEGGQNTEAFF. Full variable domain (missing parts from reference TRBV19 and TRBJ1-1): DGGITQSPKYLFRKEGQNVTLSCEQNLNHDAMYWYRQDPGQGLRLIYYSQIVNDFQKGDIAEGYSVSREKKESFPLTVTSAQKNPTAFYLCASSIEGGQNTEAFFGQGTRLTVV.

J is TRBJ2-7 and V is TRBV28; D remains ambiguous. Trimming took 3 bases from V and 5 from J, leaving 11 bases between them. Germline V gives CDR1 MDHEN, CDR2 SYDVKM. The CDR3 sequence is 13 residues long. CDR3 in DNA: TGTGCCAGCAGTTTCAGCCCAGCCGACGAGCAGTACTTC. It specifies CASSFSPADEQYF.

The chain couples TRBV28 to TRBJ1-5; tentatively, D is TRBD1 (5 bases). The CDR3 contains 16 residues. The germline V gene encodes CDR1 MDHEN and CDR2 SYDVKM. Trimming cost V 2 bases and J 4 bases, with 15 bases left between them. The CDR3 DNA is TGTGCCAGCAGTTTAGCGGGGGGAGGGTCTAATCAGCCCCAGCATTTT. As protein: CASSLAGGGSNQPQHF.

The chain couples TRBV7-9 to TRBJ2-7; D is perhaps TRBD1 (6 bases). The CDR3 sequence is 13 residues long. The V gene's germline CDR1 is SEHNR and CDR2 FQNEAQ (reference sequence). V shed 1 base and J shed 6 bases, with 10 bases lying between them. The CDR3 spells CASSLGNRVEQYF. CDR3 DNA: TGTGCCAGCAGCTTAGGTAACAGGGTCGAGCAGTACTTC.

The rearrangement uses TRBV6-4 and TRBJ1-1; D not resolved. The CDR3 spans 14 residues. CDR1 is MRHNA and CDR2 is SNTAGT in the germline V gene. V gave up 3 bases and J gave up 6 bases, with 14 bases separating them. The DNA of the CDR3 is TGTGCCAGCAGTGAGGTCCCTGGGGTAGCTGAAGCTTTCTTT. This sequence encodes CASSEVPGVAEAFF.

This chain connects TRBV5-1 to TRBJ2-2, with D perhaps TRBD1 (6 bases). Germline V gene data show CDR1 as SGHRS and CDR2 as YFSETQ. The CDR3 covers 15 residues. V was cut by 6 bases and J by 7 bases, with 19 bases left in between. The CDR3 nucleotides read TGCGCCAGCATCCCAGGGCAGGGGTTTGGCGGGGAGCTGTTTTTT. Translated, it gives CASIPGQGFGGELFF.

The J gene is TRBJ1-3, the V gene TRBV19; 8 bases map to TRBD1. CDR3 length: 15 amino acids. Germline trimming cut 6 bases from V and 0 bases from J; bases unmatched to any gene: 4. Germline V lookup: CDR1 LNHDA, CDR2 SQIVND (reference sequence). CDR3 DNA: TGTGCCAGTAGGGGGACAGGCGTCTCTGGAAACACCATATATTTT. Protein product: CASRGTGVSGNTIYF.

The chain links TRBV19 to TRBJ1-2; maybe TRBD1 (6 bases). This CDR3 has 12 residues. The germline V and J ends were trimmed by 6 bases and 6 bases, with 11 bases remaining between them. CDR1 is LNHDA, CDR2 SQIVND, per germline (reference sequence). Here the CDR3 reads CASSTGWDGYTF. The CDR3 DNA reads as TGTGCCAGTAGCACAGGGTGGGATGGCTACACCTTC.

This chain links TRBV19 with TRBJ2-1; D might be TRBD1 (6 bases). V lost 5 bases and J 0 bases, leaving 14 bases between the germline ends. Germline V lookup: CDR1 LNHDA, CDR2 SQIVND (reference sequence). The CDR3 consists of 16 residues. The CDR3 region is CASSAFRGGSYNEQFF. The CDR3 DNA reads as TGTGCCAGTAGTGCCTTTAGAGGGGGCTCCTACAATGAGCAGTTCTTC.

The chain employs TRBV9 and TRBJ2-3, with D possibly TRBD2 on 6 matching bases. V was trimmed by 0 bases and J by 4 bases, leaving 18 bases between them. The V gene's germline CDR1 is SGDLS and CDR2 YYNGEE. The CDR3 has 17 residues. CDR3 residues: CASSVGRRGVGADTQYF. The CDR3 DNA is TGTGCCAGCAGCGTAGGAAGGCGCGGGGTGGGGGCAGATACGCAGTATTTT.

This chain uses TRBV6-5 with TRBJ2-1; 11 nucleotides match TRBD2. The germline gives CDR1 MNHEY, CDR2 SVGAGI. With V trimmed by 6 bases and J by 3 bases, 1 base remained unmatched. The CDR3 loop spans 14 amino acids. CDR3 nucleotides: TGTGCCAGCAGGGGACTAGCGGTCTACAATGAGCAGTTCTTC. Amino acid sequence: CASRGLAVYNEQFF.

The chain joins TRBV19 to TRBJ2-1; 11 nucleotides line up with TRBD2. V lost 5 bases to trimming and J lost 2 bases; unmatched junction nucleotides: 5. Germline V gene data show CDR1 as LNHDA and CDR2 as SQIVND (reference sequence). This CDR3 contains 16 residues. CDR3 loop: CASSADSGGAYNEQFF. CDR3 DNA: TGTGCCAGTAGTGCAGATAGCGGGGGGGCCTACAATGAGCAGTTCTTC. Together with reference TRBV19 and TRBJ2-1, the CDR3 gives the full variable domain: DGGITQSPKYLFRKEGQNVTLSCEQNLNHDAMYWYRQDPGQGLRLIYYSQIVNDFQKGDIAEGYSVSREKKESFPLTVTSAQKNPTAFYLCASSADSGGAYNEQFFGPGTRLTVL.

The chain combines TRBV6-5 with TRBJ1-2, with no clear D. The germline V and J ends were trimmed by 0 bases and 0 bases, with 8 bases remaining between them. The CDR3 is 15 residues long. Germline-derived CDR1 and CDR2 are MNHEY and SVGAGI. This CDR3 reads CASSYSRAANYGYTF. CDR3 nucleotide sequence: TGTGCCAGCAGTTACTCGAGGGCAGCTAACTATGGCTACACCTTC.

The CDR3 sequence: CASSIITGHGKWSTEAFF. CDR3 nucleotides: TGTGCCAGTAGTATTATAACAGGACATGGGAAGTGGAGCACTGAAGCTTTCTTT. The J gene is TRBJ1-1, the V gene TRBV19; TRBD1 is a possible D gene (5 bases). Germline CDR1 and CDR2: LNHDA and SQIVND (reference sequence). The CDR3 totals 18 residues. The V gene lost 3 bases and the J gene lost 4 bases, with 24 bases spanning the gap. Using reference TRBV19 and TRBJ1-1 for the parts outside the CDR3, the full variable domain is DGGITQSPKYLFRKEGQNVTLSCEQNLNHDAMYWYRQDPGQGLRLIYYSQIVNDFQKGDIAEGYSVSREKKESFPLTVTSAQKNPTAFYLCASSIITGHGKWSTEAFFGQGTRLTVV.

The chain is built from TRBV6-5 and TRBJ1-1; TRBD1 is a possible D gene (6 bases). Trimming pared 5 bases from V and 5 bases from J, leaving 15 bases between. This CDR3 region has 14 residues. CDR1 and CDR2 (germline): MNHEY, SVGAGI. The DNA for the CDR3 is TGTGCCAGCAGTCGGACGGGGGCTATTACTGAAGCTTTCTTT. This sequence encodes CASSRTGAITEAFF.

The gene calls are TRBV10-3 and TRBJ2-2; TRBD2 matches 11 bases. This CDR3 has 16 amino acids. V lost 5 bases and J lost 0; bases outside the gene matches: 2. Germline V lookup: CDR1 ENHRY, CDR2 SYGVKD. CDR3 DNA sequence: TGTGCCATCAGTAGACTAGCGGGAACGAACACCGGGGAGCTGTTTTTT. The encoded protein is CAISRLAGTNTGELFF.

The chain uses TRBV18 and TRBJ1-1; D unresolved. This CDR3 is built from 15 residues. The germline CDR1 and CDR2 sequences are KGHSH and LQKENI. Trimming pared 1 base from V and 1 base from J, leaving 10 bases between. The CDR3, as DNA: TGTGCCAGCTCACCACAATCAGTGGGGAACACTGAAGCTTTCTTT. Translating it yields CASSPQSVGNTEAFF.

The rearrangement joins TRBV10-3 to TRBJ1-1; weak D call: TRBD1 (6 bases). V gave up 3 bases and J gave up 2 bases, with 10 bases separating them. CDR3 size: 14 residues. The germline CDR1 and CDR2 sequences are ENHRY and SYGVKD. The CDR3 sequence: CAISDWGLNTEAFF. Here the CDR3 DNA reads TGTGCCATCAGTGATTGGGGGCTTAACACTGAAGCTTTCTTT.

About this clone itself: The same CDR3 also results from other DNA sequences found in this sample. V and J are TRBV18 and TRBJ2-5; D not certain. This CDR3 has 11 residues. The V gene's germline CDR1 is KGHSH and CDR2 LQKENI. V lost 3 bases and J lost 1, with 0 bases in between. CDR3 amino acids: CASSPQETQYF. The CDR3, as DNA: TGTGCCAGCTCACCCCAAGAGACCCAGTACTTC.

V and J are TRBV6-6 and TRBJ1-3; D is perhaps TRBD1 (5 bases). The CDR3 has 14 residues. Trimming removed 3 bases at V and 3 bases at J, with 9 bases between. The germline CDR1 and CDR2 sequences are MNHNY and SVGAGI (reference sequence). CDR3 protein: CASSYGGSGNTIYF. CDR3 sequence (DNA): TGTGCCAGCAGTTATGGGGGGAGTGGAAACACCATATATTTT.

The chain combines TRBV27 with TRBJ2-1; 7 bases are a match to TRBD2. The length of the CDR3 is 14 residues. V gave up 4 bases and J gave up 9 bases; unmatched junction bases: 9. Looked up from germline, CDR1 is MNHEY and CDR2 is SMNVEV (reference sequence). CDR3 bases: TGTGCCAGCAGTTCGGGGGGAGGGGACGGTGAGCAGTTCTTC. Its protein product is CASSSGGGDGEQFF.